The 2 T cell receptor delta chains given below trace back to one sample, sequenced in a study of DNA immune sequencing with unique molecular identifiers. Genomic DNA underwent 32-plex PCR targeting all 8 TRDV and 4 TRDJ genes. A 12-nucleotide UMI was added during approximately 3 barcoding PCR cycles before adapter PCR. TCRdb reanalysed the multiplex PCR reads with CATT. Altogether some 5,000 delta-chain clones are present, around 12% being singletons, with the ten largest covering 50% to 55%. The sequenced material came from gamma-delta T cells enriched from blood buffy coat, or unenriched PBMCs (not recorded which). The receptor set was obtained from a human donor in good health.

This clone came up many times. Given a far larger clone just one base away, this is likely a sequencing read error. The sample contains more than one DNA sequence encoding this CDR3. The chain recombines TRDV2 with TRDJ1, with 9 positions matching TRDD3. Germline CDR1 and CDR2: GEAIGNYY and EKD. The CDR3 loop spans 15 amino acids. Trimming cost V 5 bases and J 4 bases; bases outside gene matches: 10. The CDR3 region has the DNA TGTGCCTGTGCCCAATTGGGGGATAGGGACGATAAACTCATCTTT. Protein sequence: CACAQLGDRDDKLIF.

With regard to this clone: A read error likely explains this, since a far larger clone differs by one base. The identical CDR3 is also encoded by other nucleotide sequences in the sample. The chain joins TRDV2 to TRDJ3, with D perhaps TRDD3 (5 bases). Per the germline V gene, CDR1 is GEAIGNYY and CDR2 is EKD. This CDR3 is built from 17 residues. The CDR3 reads CACDTSPPSWDTRQMFF. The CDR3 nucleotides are TGTGCCTGTGACACATCGCCCCCCTCCTGGGACACTCGACAGATGTTTTTC.